This paragraph reports one T cell receptor beta chain. Everyone who donated was a healthy Caucasian. This specimen comes from a study of identical twins. Template switching added a universal primer site, and cDNA bore unique molecular identifiers. In TCRdb, the 5' RACE reads were re-called with MiXCR into one record per CDR3 protein. The top ten hold around 8.1% of the sample, which has about 150,000 distinct CDR3 sequences, under 4.5% seen once. The CDR3 is made up of 12 amino acids. With 0 bases removed from V and 3 bases from J, the gap between germline ends came to 0 bases. Germline V gene lookup returns CDR1 MNHEY and CDR2 SVGEGT.

The sample comprised memory T cells sorted from blood. V usage is TRBV6-2 or TRBV6-3 and J usage is TRBJ2-4; D remains unclear. The sequence derives from a man aged 18 to 29 in good health. CDR3 residues: CASSYSKNIQYF. CDR3 bases: TGTGCCAGCAGTTACTCCAAAAACATTCAGTACTTC.